This entry features one TCR beta chain sequence. Its target is not known. The data are from a study of blood T cells in healthy people across ages. The study, taken as a whole, reports: The recorded TCR beta diversity per million T cells decreased in a roughly linear manner with age. Naive and antigen-experienced cells were not separated, limiting conclusive comparison. Changes in expanded clonotypes were possibly confounded, as the CMV status of donors was unknown.

Combining a sample-barcoded 5' primer with a J-beta primer mix, a second PCR ran for about 7 to 11 cycles. Each TCR beta cDNA got a 12-nucleotide random molecular identifier. TCRdb re-called the 5' RACE reads with MiXCR, one entry per CDR3 protein. Of 450,000 to 700,000 distinct CDR3 sequences in the sample, 25% to 30% were seen once. V dropped 5 bases and J dropped 0; count of bases not matched to a gene: 16. The CDR3 is 19 residues long. Germline CDR1 reads LGHNA; CDR2 reads YSLEER. The gene calls are TRBV4-3 and TRBJ2-3; 8 bases match TRBD2. The source of this sequence is a woman between 65 and 79 years old in good health. The sample consisted of blood. Here the CDR3 reads CASSGRTGGAGASTDTQYF. DNA of the CDR3: TGCGCCAGCAGCGGGCGCACTGGGGGAGCGGGGGCCAGCACAGATACGCAGTATTTT.